This T cell receptor (beta chain) was sequenced in a study of T cell repertoires in cytomegalovirus infection. About the research overall: HLA-B-restricted CMV epitopes that are well studied, plus recently identified HLA-C-restricted ones, were used by the study. Both a matching HLA type and CMV infection were indicated by public TCR beta signatures. Regarding the study as a whole: CMV carriers with the relevant HLA were identified by cumulative public TCR beta family frequency. Predominance within the ex vivo response was attributable to HLA-C-restricted CMV-specific TCR beta clonotypes.

CDR1 is DFQATT, CDR2 SNEGSKA, per germline (reference sequence). CDR3 size: 16 residues. V was shortened by 0 bases and J by 2 bases, with 15 bases between the two germline ends. TCRdb recomputed calls from the reads with MiXCR, one row per CDR3 protein. Seen here are 300,000 to 400,000 distinct CDR3 sequences, around 25% observed once, and the top ten hold approximately 12%. In this sample, this clonotype turned up a few times. Its antigen is still unknown. This receptor was obtained from a human donor in good health (CMV status not recorded). Some clones in this sample may be carry-over from other donors' samples. Sample: cultured PBMCs, taken from culture after CMV antigen stimulation. The chain is built from TRBV20-1 and TRBJ2-3; D is perhaps TRBD1 (5 bases). CDR3 in DNA: TGCAGTGCTAGAGATCCCATGGGGCAAAACACAGATACGCAGTATTTT. Its translation is CSARDPMGQNTDTQYF.